These T cell receptor beta chains were read from a single sample in a study of cytomegalovirus exposure and HLA in healthy donors. Libraries were prepared by immunoSEQ multiplex PCR; TCRdb keeps only in-frame clonotypes and omits some of them. The top ten clones hold approximately 2% of a sample with 90,000 to 95,000 clones, 75% to 85% of them seen once. Sequenced sample: PBMCs. These receptor sequences come from a man between 18 and 29 years old in good health and CMV-seronegative. Each CDR3 is given with its conserved first and last residue. D genes are given only for firm matches.

d_gene | j_gene | v_gene | CDR3aa
. | TRBJ2-5 | TRBV15 | CATSTHEGTLEQETQYF
TRBD1 | TRBJ1-1 | TRBV7-9 | CASSKQTGGRAEAFF
. | TRBJ1-4 | TRBV20-1 | CSAGASEKLFF
. | TRBJ2-6 | TRBV5-1 | CASSDSAGANVLTF
TRBD1 | TRBJ1-1 | TRBV7-2 | CASSFRQGGTEAFF
TRBD1 | TRBJ1-1 | TRBV6-5 | CASSYSTGAMNTEAFF
. | TRBJ1-5 | TRBV27 | CASSFHGATAQHF
. | TRBJ2-5 | TRBV2 | CASSEGQLQETQYF
. | TRBJ2-7 | TRBV5-1 | CASSLAGQSEQYF
. | TRBJ1-4 | TRBV27 | CASSSHRVAGTNEKLFF
. | TRBJ2-2 | TRBV6-5 | CASSYSPGTGELFF
TRBD1 | TRBJ1-4 | TRBV4-1 | CASSQERGDSGTGSEKLFF
TRBD1 | TRBJ1-2 | TRBV7-9 | CAWTGANYGYTF
. | TRBJ1-3 | TRBV5-1 | CASSLAPGSGNTIYF
. | TRBJ2-7 | TRBV5-4 | CASSLGTGGDYEQYF
TRBD2 | TRBJ2-7 | TRBV7-2 | CASSSSGASFYYEQYF
TRBD2 | TRBJ2-2 | TRBV6-8 | CASRIQNSGANTGELFF
TRBD2 | TRBJ2-5 | TRBV7-2 | CASSSERGAPIQETQYF
TRBD2 | TRBJ2-3 | TRBV27 | CASSRLAEIDTQYF
TRBD1 | TRBJ1-1 | TRBV14 | CASSFSTGPGAEAFF
TRBD1 | TRBJ1-5 | TRBV6-1 | CAARGDRRDNQPQHF
. | . | TRBV9 | CASSPDHRDEQYF
. | TRBJ1-2 | TRBV7-2 | CASSLAISDGYTF
. | TRBJ2-2 | TRBV6-4 | CASRGQMNTGELFF
. | TRBJ1-3 | TRBV5-1 | CASEDGSSGNTIYF
TRBD1 | TRBJ1-5 | TRBV27 | CASSLQGAHQPQHF
. | TRBJ2-7 | TRBV18 | CASSPEVAEQYF